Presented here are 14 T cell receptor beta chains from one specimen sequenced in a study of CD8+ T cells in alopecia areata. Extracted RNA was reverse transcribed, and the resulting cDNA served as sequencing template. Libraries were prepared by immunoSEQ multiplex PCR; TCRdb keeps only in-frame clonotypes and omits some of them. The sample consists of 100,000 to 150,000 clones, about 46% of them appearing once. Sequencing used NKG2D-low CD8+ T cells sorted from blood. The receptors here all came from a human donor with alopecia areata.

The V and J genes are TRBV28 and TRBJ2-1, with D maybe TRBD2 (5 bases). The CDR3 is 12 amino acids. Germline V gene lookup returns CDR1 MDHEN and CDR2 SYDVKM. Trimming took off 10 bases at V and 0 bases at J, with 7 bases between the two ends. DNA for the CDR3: TGTGCCACTGGGAGCTCCTACAATGAGCAGTTCTTC. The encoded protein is CATGSSYNEQFF.

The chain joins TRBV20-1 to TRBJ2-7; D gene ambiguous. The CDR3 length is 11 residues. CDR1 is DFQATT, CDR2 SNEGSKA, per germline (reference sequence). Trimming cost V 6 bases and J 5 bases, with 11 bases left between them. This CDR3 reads CSATRADEQYF. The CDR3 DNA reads TGCAGTGCGACCCGGGCGGACGAGCAGTACTTC.

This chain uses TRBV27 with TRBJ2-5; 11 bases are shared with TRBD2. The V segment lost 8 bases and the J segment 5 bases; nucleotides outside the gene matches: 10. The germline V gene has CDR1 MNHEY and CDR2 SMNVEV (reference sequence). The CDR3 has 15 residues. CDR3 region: CASAVSSGRGETQYF. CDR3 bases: TGTGCCAGCGCCGTCAGTAGCGGGAGGGGGGAGACCCAGTACTTC.

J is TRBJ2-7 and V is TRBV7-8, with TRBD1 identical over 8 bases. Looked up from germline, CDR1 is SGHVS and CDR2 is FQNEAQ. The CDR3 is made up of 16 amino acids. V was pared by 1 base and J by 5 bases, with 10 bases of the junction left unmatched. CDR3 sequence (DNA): TGTGCCAGCAGCTTAGGGGACAGGTCTTCGGTAGACGAGCAGTACTTC. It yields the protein CASSLGDRSSVDEQYF. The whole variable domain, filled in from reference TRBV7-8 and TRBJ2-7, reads GAGVSQSPRYKVAKRGQDVALRCDPISGHVSLFWYQQALGQGPEFLTYFQNEAQLDKSGLPSDRFFAERPEGSVSTLKIQRTQQEDSAVYLCASSLGDRSSVDEQYFGPGTRLTVT.

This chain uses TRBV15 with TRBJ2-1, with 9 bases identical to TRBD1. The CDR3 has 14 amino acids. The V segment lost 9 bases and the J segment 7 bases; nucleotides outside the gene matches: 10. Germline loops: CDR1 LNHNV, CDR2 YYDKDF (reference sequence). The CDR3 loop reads CATSPGTGRNEQFF. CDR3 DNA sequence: TGTGCCACGTCGCCCGGGACAGGGCGAAATGAGCAGTTCTTC.

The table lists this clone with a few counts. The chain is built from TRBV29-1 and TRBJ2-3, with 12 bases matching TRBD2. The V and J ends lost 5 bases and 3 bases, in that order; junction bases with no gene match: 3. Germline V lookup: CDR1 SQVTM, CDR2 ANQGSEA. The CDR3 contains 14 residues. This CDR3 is CSVPTSGRTDTQYF. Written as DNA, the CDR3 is TGCAGCGTTCCCACTAGCGGGAGGACAGATACGCAGTATTTT.

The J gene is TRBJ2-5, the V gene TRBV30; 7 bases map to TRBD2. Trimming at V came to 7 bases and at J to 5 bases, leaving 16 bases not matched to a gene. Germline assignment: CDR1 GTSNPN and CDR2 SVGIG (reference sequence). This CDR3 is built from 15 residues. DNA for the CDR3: TGTGCCTCCAAATCTGACGAGCGGGGTGAGGAGACCCAGTACTTC. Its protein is CASKSDERGEETQYF.

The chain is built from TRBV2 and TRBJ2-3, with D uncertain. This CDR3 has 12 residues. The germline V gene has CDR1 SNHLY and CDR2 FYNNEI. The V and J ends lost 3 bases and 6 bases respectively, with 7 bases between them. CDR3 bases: TGTGCCAGCAGTGACCCCCCCGATACGCAGTATTTT. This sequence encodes CASSDPPDTQYF.

CDR3 protein: CASRLGQGETQYF. DNA for the CDR3: TGTGCCAGCAGGCTGGGACAGGGGGAGACCCAGTACTTC. The V and J genes are TRBV6-6 and TRBJ2-5; 10 bases line up with TRBD1. The CDR3 extends over 13 amino acids. The germline V gene encodes CDR1 MNHNY and CDR2 SVGAGI (reference sequence). The V segment lost 6 bases and the J segment 5 bases; nucleotides outside the gene matches: 3.

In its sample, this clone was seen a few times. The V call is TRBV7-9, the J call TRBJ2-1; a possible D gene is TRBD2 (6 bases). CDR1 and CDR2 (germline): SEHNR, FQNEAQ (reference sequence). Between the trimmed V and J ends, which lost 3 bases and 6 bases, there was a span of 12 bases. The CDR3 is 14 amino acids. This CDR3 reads CASSFAGSVNEQFF. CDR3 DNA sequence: TGTGCCAGCAGCTTCGCGGGGTCCGTCAATGAGCAGTTCTTC.

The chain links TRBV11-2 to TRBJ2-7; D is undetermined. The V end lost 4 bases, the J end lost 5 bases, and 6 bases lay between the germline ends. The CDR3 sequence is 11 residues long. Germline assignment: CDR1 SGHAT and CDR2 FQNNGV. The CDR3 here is CASSSLDEQYF. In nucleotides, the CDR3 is TGTGCCAGCAGCTCCCTAGACGAGCAGTACTTC.

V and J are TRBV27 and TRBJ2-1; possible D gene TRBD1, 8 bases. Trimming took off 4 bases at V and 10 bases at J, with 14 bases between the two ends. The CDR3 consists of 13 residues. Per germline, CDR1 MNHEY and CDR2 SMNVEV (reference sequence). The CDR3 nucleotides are TGTGCCAGCAGTTACAGGGGGGGAATGGAGCAGTTCTTC. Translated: CASSYRGGMEQFF.

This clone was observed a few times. The CDR3 nucleotides read TGTGCCTGGAGGGCGGACAGCGTTATATACAATGAGCAGTTCTTC. Its translation: CAWRADSVIYNEQFF. The rearrangement links TRBV30 to TRBJ2-1; possible D gene TRBD1, 6 bases. The germline V and J ends were trimmed by 3 bases and 4 bases, with 16 bases remaining between them. The length of the CDR3 is 15 residues. CDR1 is GTSNPN, CDR2 SVGIG, per germline (reference sequence). The full variable domain, its missing parts supplied by reference TRBV30 and TRBJ2-1, is SQTIHQWPATLVQPVGSPLSLECTVEGTSNPNLYWYRQAAGRGLQLLFYSVGIGQISSEVPQNLSASRPQDRQFILSSKKLLLSDSGFYLCAWRADSVIYNEQFFGPGTRLTVL.

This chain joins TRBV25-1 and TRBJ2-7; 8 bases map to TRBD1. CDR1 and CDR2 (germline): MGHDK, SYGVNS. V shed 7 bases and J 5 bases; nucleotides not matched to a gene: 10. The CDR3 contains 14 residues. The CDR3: CASNPTGQANEQYF. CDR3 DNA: TGTGCCAGCAACCCTACGGGACAGGCCAACGAGCAGTACTTC.